Below are 12 T cell receptor beta chains sequenced from a single sample in a study of cytomegalovirus exposure and HLA in healthy donors. PCR employed 60 Vbeta and 13 Jbeta primers. Using immunoSEQ multiplex PCR, the repertoire was profiled, and TCRdb retains in-frame clones only, with some absent. The table lists tens of thousands of clones, approximately 68% of them singletons. The sequenced sample was PBMCs. The receptors stem from a young woman in good health and CMV-seronegative.

The CDR3 bases are TGCGCCAGCAGCCAAGGGCCGGGAACAGATACGCAGTATTTT. Its translation is CASSQGPGTDTQYF. The J gene is TRBJ2-3, the V gene TRBV4-3; the D gene is possibly TRBD2 (5 bases). This CDR3 region has 14 residues. Germline assignment: CDR1 LGHNA and CDR2 YSLEER. The V end lost 1 base, the J end lost 3 bases, and 8 bases lay between the germline ends.

The V gene is TRBV19, the J gene TRBJ2-3; 12 bases map to TRBD2. CDR3 length equals 14 residues. After removal of 9 bases from V and 6 bases from J, the junction contained 7 bases not matched to a gene. Germline CDR1 and CDR2: LNHDA and SQIVND (reference sequence). In DNA form, the CDR3 reads TGTGCCAGCGTTAGGACTAGCGGGGCCGATACGCAGTATTTT. Amino acid sequence: CASVRTSGADTQYF.

This clone was observed a few times. The rearrangement links TRBV9 to TRBJ2-7, with a weak D call TRBD1 (6 bases). This CDR3 region has 13 residues. Germline CDR1 SGDLS, CDR2 YYNGEE. V was clipped by 3 bases and J by 3 bases, with 10 bases between them. CDR3 loop: CASSATQGYEQYF. Here the CDR3 DNA reads TGTGCCAGCAGCGCCACACAGGGCTACGAGCAGTACTTC.

The chain recombines TRBV27 with TRBJ2-7, with D perhaps matching TRBD2 (6 bases). Germline V gene sequence: CDR1 MNHEY, CDR2 SMNVEV (reference sequence). There are 15 residues in the CDR3. V lost 4 bases to trimming and J lost 3 bases, with 16 bases between them. CDR3 sequence: CASSSTPGAYYEQYF. For the CDR3, the DNA is TGTGCCAGCAGTTCGACCCCGGGAGCCTACTACGAGCAGTACTTC.

This chain links TRBV7-2 with TRBJ2-7, with D maybe TRBD1 (6 bases). The CDR3 loop spans 14 amino acids. V lost 5 bases and J 0 bases, leaving 11 bases between the germline ends. The germline CDR1 and CDR2 sequences are SGHTA and FQGNSA. The CDR3: CASSSRDNSYEQYF. Here the CDR3 DNA reads TGTGCCAGCAGCAGTCGGGACAACTCCTACGAGCAGTACTTC.

CDR3 in DNA: TGTGCCAGCAGTGTATTTTCCGGGACAGGGGATAACGAGCAGTACTTC. Amino acids: CASSVFSGTGDNEQYF. The chain is built from TRBV2 and TRBJ2-7; TRBD1 matches at 10 bases. The V and J ends lost 4 bases and 5 bases, in that order; junction bases with no gene match: 11. The CDR3 has 16 amino acids. Germline lookup yields CDR1 SNHLY and CDR2 FYNNEI.

The V and J genes are TRBV29-1 and TRBJ2-7; tentatively, D is TRBD1 (5 bases). V was shortened by 4 bases and J by 4 bases, with 11 bases between the two germline ends. The germline V gene has CDR1 SQVTM and CDR2 ANQGSEA. The CDR3 totals 12 residues. CDR3 sequence (DNA): TGCAGCGTTGCCGCAGGGCAATACGAGCAGTACTTC. Its translation is CSVAAGQYEQYF.

V gene TRBV5-4 combines with J gene TRBJ2-5; 7 bases are a match to TRBD1. Per germline, CDR1 SGHNT and CDR2 YYREEE (reference sequence). This CDR3 has 13 residues. Trimming cost V 4 bases and J 3 bases; bases outside gene matches: 3. CDR3 protein: CASSGTAKETQYF. The CDR3 DNA sequence: TGTGCCAGCAGCGGGACAGCAAAAGAGACCCAGTACTTC.

In the case of this clone: One junction end disagrees with the germline gene, perhaps due to a read error. Other DNA sequences from this sample encode an identical CDR3 as well. The rearrangement uses TRBV5-6 and TRBJ1-4; D is uncertain. Germline V gene lookup returns CDR1 SGHDT and CDR2 YYEEEE. The CDR3 runs to 14 residues. CDR3 DNA sequence: TGTGCCAGCAGCTTCGGTCCTCAAAACGAAAAGCTGTTTTTT. This codes for CASSFGPQNEKLFF.

The chain employs TRBV19 and TRBJ2-3; weak D call: TRBD1 (5 bases). Germline CDR1 and CDR2: LNHDA and SQIVND (reference sequence). The CDR3 spans 13 residues. Trimming cost V 3 bases and J 4 bases, with 8 bases left between them. The DNA of the CDR3 is TGTGCCAGTAGTATGTCCAGGGCAGATACGCAGTATTTT. Amino acid sequence: CASSMSRADTQYF.

The chain joins TRBV9 to TRBJ2-1; 8 nucleotides line up with TRBD2. Germline V CDR1 and CDR2: SGDLS, YYNGEE. After removal of 0 bases from V and 8 bases from J, the junction contained 13 bases not matched to a gene. This CDR3 is built from 17 residues. DNA of the CDR3: TGTGCCAGCAGCGTAGGAAACAGCGGGGGCCTTTGGGATGAGCAGTTCTTC. Translating it yields CASSVGNSGGLWDEQFF.

CDR3 coding DNA: TGTGCCAGCAGCTTAGCCCCCTGGACAAGCTCCTACGAGCAGTACTTC. Amino acids: CASSLAPWTSSYEQYF. The V call is TRBV7-2, the J call TRBJ2-7; perhaps TRBD1 as D (5 bases). This CDR3 contains 16 residues. Trimming removed 0 bases from V and 0 bases from J, with 12 bases in between. Germline V gene sequence: CDR1 SGHTA, CDR2 FQGNSA.